This TCR beta chain was documented in a study of T cells expressing NK-cell markers. For the study at large: Sorted CD3+CD56-NKG2C+, CD3+CD56+NKG2C+ and CD3+CD56+NKG2C- T cells supplied the TCR beta repertoires. Notes on the study in general: In roughly six donors, dominant CD3+CD56+NKG2C+ clonotypes ranked among the top 10 CD8+ clonotypes.

The CDR3 loop spans 15 amino acids. The germline gives CDR1 MDHEN, CDR2 SYDVKM. On this clonotype itself: Its antigen is not identified.

TCRdb re-analyzed the 5' RACE reads; it lists each CDR3 protein once, without DNA. The sample has over 350,000 distinct CDR3 sequences. This receptor was identified in a woman aged 45-59 years in good health. This rearrangement joins TRBV28 to TRBJ1-1; without DNA, the TCRdb call of TRBD1 cannot be checked. The sequenced material came from blood T cells: a sorted CD56 or NKG2C T cell subset, CD4+ or CD8+ T cells, or bulk PBMC T cells (not recorded which). This CDR3 is CASTLGSARGTEAFF. Filled out from reference TRBV28 and TRBJ1-1, the complete variable domain reads DVKVTQSSRYLVKRTGEKVFLECVQDMDHENMFWYRQDPGLGLRLIYFSYDVKMKEKGDIPEGYSVSREKKERFSLILESASTNQTSMYLCASTLGSARGTEAFFGQGTRLTVV.